This note documents a single T cell receptor beta chain sequence. The antigen remains unidentified. CDR1 and CDR2 (germline): MNHEY, SVGAGI. Trimming took off 2 bases at V and 5 bases at J, with 18 bases between the two ends. The CDR3 spans 16 residues. The data are from a study of identical twins. MiXCR was run by TCRdb on the 5' RACE reads, yielding one entry per CDR3 protein. Of roughly 700,000 distinct CDR3 sequences in the sample, less than 10% were seen once. Study-level findings and limits: Researchers reported weaker excess twin sharing in beta out-of-frame sequences.

This sample also appeared in a second study, on yellow fever vaccine responses in identical twins. That work contributes: Reported findings indicate that twins' vaccine T cell responses seemed partially convergent, partially personalized.

The TCR was taken from a woman aged 18-29 years in good health. The chain employs TRBV6-5 and TRBJ1-1; a possible D gene is TRBD1 (5 bases). The sequencing sample was made of PBMCs. For the CDR3, the DNA is TGTGCCAGCAGTTACCCCCGGTATGGTAAGGGGACTGAAGCTTTCTTT. This translates into CASSYPRYGKGTEAFF.